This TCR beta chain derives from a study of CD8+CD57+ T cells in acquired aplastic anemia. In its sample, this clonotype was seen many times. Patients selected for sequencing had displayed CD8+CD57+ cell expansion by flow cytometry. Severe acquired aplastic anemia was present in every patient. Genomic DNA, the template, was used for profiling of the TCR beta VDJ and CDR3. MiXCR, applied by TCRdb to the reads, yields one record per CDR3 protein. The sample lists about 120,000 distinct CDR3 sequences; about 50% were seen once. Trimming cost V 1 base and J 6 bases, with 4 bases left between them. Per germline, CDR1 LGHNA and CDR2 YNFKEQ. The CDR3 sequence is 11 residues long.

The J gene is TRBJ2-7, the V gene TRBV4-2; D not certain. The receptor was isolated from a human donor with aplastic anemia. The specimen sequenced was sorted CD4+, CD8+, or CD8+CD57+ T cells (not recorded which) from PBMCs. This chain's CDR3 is CASSQGFEQYF. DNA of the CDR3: TGTGCCAGCAGCCAAGGGTTCGAGCAGTACTTC.